One sample yielded the 21 T cell receptor beta chains listed below, sequenced in a study of CD8 T cells in Susac syndrome. With random hexamers, 0.5 to 1 ug RNA was reverse transcribed. TCRdb re-analysed the immunoSEQ multiplex PCR reads in MiXCR, keeping a single row per CDR3 protein. Of 300,000 or so distinct CDR3 sequences in the sample, about 90% were seen once. The sample taken for sequencing was CD4+ T cells from PBMCs. Receptors were obtained from a human donor with multiple sclerosis.

The J gene is TRBJ1-5, the V gene TRBV20-1; D gene ambiguous. This CDR3 comprises 14 residues. Trimming took off 3 bases at V and 6 bases at J, with 15 bases between the two ends. The germline gives CDR1 DFQATT, CDR2 SNEGSKA (reference sequence). In DNA form, the CDR3 reads TGCAGTGCTAGGAACAGATCCTCCACTCAGCCCCAGCATTTT. It encodes CSARNRSSTQPQHF.

This clonotype is a singleton in its sample. V usage is TRBV9 and J usage is TRBJ1-5, with D uncertain. Trimming removed 0 bases from V and 7 bases from J, with 11 bases in between. The germline CDR1 and CDR2 sequences are SGDLS and YYNGEE. The CDR3 consists of 14 residues. The CDR3 reads CASSVVAEGQPQHF. For the CDR3, the DNA is TGTGCCAGCAGCGTAGTCGCCGAGGGACAGCCCCAGCATTTT.

Only a few counts were recorded for this clonotype. The chain links TRBV7-2 to TRBJ2-7; D may match TRBD1 or TRBD2 (5 bases each). Trimming stripped 6 bases from V and 2 bases from J, with 11 bases between. Germline V CDR1 and CDR2: SGHTA, FQGNSA. The CDR3 runs to 13 residues. CDR3 sequence (DNA): TGTGCCAGCAGTAGGATGGGGGCCTACGAGCAGTACTTC. This codes for CASSRMGAYEQYF.

The chain recombines TRBV7-2 with TRBJ1-4, with 7 positions matching TRBD1. Germline values: CDR1 SGHTA, CDR2 FQGNSA. The CDR3 is made up of 15 amino acids. The V and J ends lost 0 bases and 4 bases, in that order; junction bases with no gene match: 2. The CDR3, as DNA: TGTGCCAGCAGCTTAGCCGGGACAGATAATGAAAAACTGTTTTTT. Its translation: CASSLAGTDNEKLFF.

This chain joins TRBV15 and TRBJ2-2; TRBD1 matches 9 bases. The CDR3 contains 18 residues. V was pared by 0 bases and J by 0 bases, with 5 bases of the junction left unmatched. The V gene's germline CDR1 is LNHNV and CDR2 YYDKDF (reference sequence). CDR3 nucleotide sequence: TGTGCCACCAGCAGAGATCCCGGACAGGGGCCGAACACCGGGGAGCTGTTTTTT. Translated: CATSRDPGQGPNTGELFF.

This sequence joins TRBV7-3 and TRBJ2-6; D ambiguous. Germline loops: CDR1 SGHTA, CDR2 FQGTGA. V was pared by 6 bases and J by 0 bases, with 9 bases between. The CDR3 has 15 residues. CDR3 in DNA: TGTGCCAGCAGACCAGTTAGCTCTGGGGCCAACGTCCTGACTTTC. Translated, it gives CASRPVSSGANVLTF.

This clonotype was seen a handful of times. V and J are TRBV6-1 and TRBJ2-3, with 8 bases fitting TRBD1. This CDR3 region has 13 residues. CDR1 and CDR2 (germline): MNHNS, SASEGT. V shed 5 bases, J shed 6 bases, and the junction held 4 bases outside the gene matches. This CDR3 reads CASSRQGSDTQYF. CDR3 nucleotides: TGTGCCAGCAGTAGACAGGGGAGCGATACGCAGTATTTT.

The chain combines TRBV12-3 or TRBV12-4 with TRBJ2-1; TRBD2 aligns across 9 bases. This CDR3 is built from 16 residues. The V and J ends lost 6 bases and 2 bases, in that order; junction bases with no gene match: 8. The chain's CDR3 is CASRPWGTSTYNEQFF. DNA of the CDR3: TGTGCCAGCAGACCATGGGGGACTAGCACCTACAATGAGCAGTTCTTC.

The chain carries TRBV2 and TRBJ1-6; no definite D call. V was cut by 2 bases and J by 5 bases, with 7 bases left in between. CDR1 and CDR2 (germline): SNHLY, FYNNEI. The CDR3 is 14 amino acids. The CDR3 sequence: CASSELEDNSPLHF. Here the CDR3 DNA reads TGTGCCAGCAGTGAACTTGAGGATAATTCACCCCTCCACTTT.

This clonotype has only one observation. The V and J genes are TRBV3-1 and TRBJ2-1; D remains ambiguous. V was clipped by 4 bases and J by 10 bases, with 20 bases between them. The CDR3 runs 15 residues. CDR1 LGHDT and CDR2 YNNKEL come from the germline V gene (reference sequence). The CDR3: CASSPLPRLPMEQFF. The CDR3 nucleotides are TGTGCCAGCAGCCCCCTCCCCCGCCTGCCTATGGAGCAGTTCTTC.

V gene TRBV18 combines with J gene TRBJ2-5; 9 bases line up with TRBD1. The trim removed 5 bases at V and 5 bases at J, leaving 6 bases unmatched. Germline-derived CDR1 and CDR2 are KGHSH and LQKENI. The CDR3 has 14 amino acids. The DNA of the CDR3 is TGTGCCAGCTCATCAGGGACAGGGATTGAGACCCAGTACTTC. As protein: CASSSGTGIETQYF.

The CDR3 region has the DNA TGCAGCGCCAGCACAAGCGGATTGGTGGCAGATACGCAGTATTTT. Protein sequence: CSASTSGLVADTQYF. The V and J genes are TRBV29-1 and TRBJ2-3, with TRBD2 as a possible D gene (5 bases). The CDR3 loop spans 15 amino acids. Germline V gene sequence: CDR1 SQVTM, CDR2 ANQGSEA. Trimming removed 7 bases at V and 4 bases at J, with 21 bases between.

The genes are TRBV2 and TRBJ2-3; 11 nucleotides line up with TRBD1. Germline V gene lookup returns CDR1 SNHLY and CDR2 FYNNEI. Losses at the gene ends were 5 bases for V and 3 bases for J; bases not matched to a gene: 13. The CDR3 runs to 18 residues. CDR3 residues: CASSLERRTGGRTDTQYF. The CDR3 DNA is TGTGCCAGCAGTTTGGAGAGACGGACAGGGGGCAGGACAGATACGCAGTATTTT.

This clonotype appeared a few times. The chain is built from TRBV12-3 or TRBV12-4 and TRBJ1-1; tentatively, D is TRBD1 (5 bases). The CDR3 sequence is 14 residues long. V was shortened by 5 bases and J by 5 bases, with 15 bases between the two germline ends. The DNA of the CDR3 is TGTGCCAGCAGTACAGGCGTAGGGAGAACTGAAGCTTTCTTT. Amino acid sequence: CASSTGVGRTEAFF.

The J gene is TRBJ2-1, the V gene TRBV7-2; tentatively, D is TRBD2 (6 bases). CDR3 length equals 15 residues. V was cut by 2 bases and J by 3 bases, with 11 bases left in between. Germline V gene data show CDR1 as SGHTA and CDR2 as FQGNSA. The CDR3 nucleotides read TGTGCCAGCAGCTTACGGACTACAAACTACAATGAGCAGTTCTTC. Protein product: CASSLRTTNYNEQFF.

The V and J genes are TRBV3-1 and TRBJ1-2; TRBD1 matches at 12 bases. The CDR3 has 16 amino acids. Germline V gives CDR1 LGHDT, CDR2 YNNKEL (reference sequence). The junction had 9 bases not matched to a gene; V was cut back by 3 bases and J by 7 bases. CDR3 in amino acids: CASSQRGTGGAVGYTF. The CDR3 nucleotides are TGTGCCAGCAGCCAGCGGGGGACAGGGGGCGCGGTTGGCTACACCTTC.

The rearrangement uses TRBV20-1 and TRBJ2-2; 8 bases map to TRBD1. With 5 bases clipped from V and 4 bases from J, the junction kept 9 bases outside the gene matches. This CDR3 has 15 amino acids. Germline V gene sequence: CDR1 DFQATT, CDR2 SNEGSKA (reference sequence). The CDR3 DNA reads as TGCAGTGCTTTGGTCAGGGGGCGCGCCACCGGGGAGCTGTTTTTT. This sequence encodes CSALVRGRATGELFF.

The rearrangement links TRBV12-3 or TRBV12-4 to TRBJ1-5; weak D call: TRBD1 (5 bases). CDR3 size: 14 residues. The V and J ends lost 4 bases and 5 bases respectively, with 12 bases between them. This chain's CDR3 is CASSSREVYQPQHF. As DNA, the CDR3 is TGTGCCAGCAGTTCCAGGGAGGTATATCAGCCCCAGCATTTT.

The gene calls are TRBV12-3 or TRBV12-4 and TRBJ1-1; 9 bases are a match to TRBD1. V lost 5 bases to trimming and J lost 2 bases; unmatched junction nucleotides: 12. This CDR3 is 17 amino acids long. The CDR3 nucleotides read TGTGCCAGCAGTCCGGGACAGGGACGAGACGGAAACACTGAAGCTTTCTTT. Amino acid sequence: CASSPGQGRDGNTEAFF.

This chain joins TRBV5-4 and TRBJ2-3; 9 bases are a match to TRBD2. Germline V CDR1 and CDR2: SGHNT, YYREEE (reference sequence). This CDR3 is built from 17 residues. V was clipped by 3 bases and J by 1 base; unmatched bases: 9. CDR3 in amino acids: CASSSYSRGGGTDTQYF. Written as DNA, the CDR3 is TGTGCCAGCAGCTCCTATTCGCGGGGGGGCGGCACAGATACGCAGTATTTT.

J is TRBJ2-1 and V is TRBV20-1, with 10 bases matching TRBD1. This CDR3 contains 14 residues. V shed 2 bases, J shed 9 bases, and the junction held 7 bases outside the gene matches. The germline gives CDR1 DFQATT, CDR2 SNEGSKA (reference sequence). The CDR3 DNA reads as TGCAGTGCTAGAAGACAGGGGGCCTCCGGTGAGCAGTTCTTC. The encoded protein is CSARRQGASGEQFF.